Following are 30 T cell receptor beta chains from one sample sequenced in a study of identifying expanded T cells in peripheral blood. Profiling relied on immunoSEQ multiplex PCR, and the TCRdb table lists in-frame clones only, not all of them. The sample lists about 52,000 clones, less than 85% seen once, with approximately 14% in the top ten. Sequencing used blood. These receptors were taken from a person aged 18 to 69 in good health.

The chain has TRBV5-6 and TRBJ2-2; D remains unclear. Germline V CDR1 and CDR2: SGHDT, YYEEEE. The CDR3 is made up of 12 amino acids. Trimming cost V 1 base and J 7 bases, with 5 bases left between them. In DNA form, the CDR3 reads TGTGCCAGCAGCTTGTCCCGCGGGGAGCTGTTTTTT. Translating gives CASSLSRGELFF.

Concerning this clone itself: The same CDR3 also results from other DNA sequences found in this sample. The CDR3, as DNA: TGCGCCAGCAGCGTGACTAGCGGGCATTACAATGAGCAGTTCTTC. Translation: CASSVTSGHYNEQFF. The rearrangement links TRBV5-1 to TRBJ2-1, with 10 bases lining up with TRBD2. V trimming: 4 bases; J trimming: 4 bases; junction bases outside the gene matches: 5. The CDR3 runs 15 residues. Germline CDR1 SGHRS, CDR2 YFSETQ.

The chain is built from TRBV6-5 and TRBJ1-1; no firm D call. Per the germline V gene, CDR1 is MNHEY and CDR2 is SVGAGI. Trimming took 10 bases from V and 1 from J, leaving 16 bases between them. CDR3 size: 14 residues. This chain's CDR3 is CATRPPLGNTEAFF. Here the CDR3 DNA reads TGTGCCACCCGCCCTCCATTGGGGAACACTGAAGCTTTCTTT.

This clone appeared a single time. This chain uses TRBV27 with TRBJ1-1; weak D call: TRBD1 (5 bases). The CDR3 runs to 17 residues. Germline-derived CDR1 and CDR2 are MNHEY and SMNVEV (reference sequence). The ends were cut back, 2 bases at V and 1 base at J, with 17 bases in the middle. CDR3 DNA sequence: TGTGCCAGCAGTTTACGACCCACCGGGACGGGGAACACTGAAGCTTTCTTT. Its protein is CASSLRPTGTGNTEAFF.

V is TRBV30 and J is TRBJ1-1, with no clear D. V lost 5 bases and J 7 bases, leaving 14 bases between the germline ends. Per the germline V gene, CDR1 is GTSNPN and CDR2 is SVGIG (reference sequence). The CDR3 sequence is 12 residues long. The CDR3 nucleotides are TGTGCCTGGGAGGACTACTACGGTGAAGCTTTCTTT. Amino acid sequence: CAWEDYYGEAFF.

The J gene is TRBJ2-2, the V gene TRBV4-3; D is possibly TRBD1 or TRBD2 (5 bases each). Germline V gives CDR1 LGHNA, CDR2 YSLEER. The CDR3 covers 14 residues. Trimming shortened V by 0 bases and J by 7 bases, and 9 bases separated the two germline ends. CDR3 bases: TGCGCCAGCAGCCAAGATTTGGGGGACGGGGAGCTGTTTTTT. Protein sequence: CASSQDLGDGELFF.

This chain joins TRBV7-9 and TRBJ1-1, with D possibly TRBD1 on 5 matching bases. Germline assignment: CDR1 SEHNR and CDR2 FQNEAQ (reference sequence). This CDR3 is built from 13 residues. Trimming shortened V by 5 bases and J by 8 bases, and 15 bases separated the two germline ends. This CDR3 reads CASSAGWGSEAFF. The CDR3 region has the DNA TGTGCCAGCAGCGCGGGGTGGGGCTCAGAAGCTTTCTTT.

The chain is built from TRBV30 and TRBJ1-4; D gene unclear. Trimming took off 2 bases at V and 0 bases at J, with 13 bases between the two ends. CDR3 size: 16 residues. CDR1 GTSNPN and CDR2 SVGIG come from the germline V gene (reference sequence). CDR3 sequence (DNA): TGTGCCTGGAGTCCAGGACTGATACCAACTAATGAAAAACTGTTTTTT. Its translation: CAWSPGLIPTNEKLFF.

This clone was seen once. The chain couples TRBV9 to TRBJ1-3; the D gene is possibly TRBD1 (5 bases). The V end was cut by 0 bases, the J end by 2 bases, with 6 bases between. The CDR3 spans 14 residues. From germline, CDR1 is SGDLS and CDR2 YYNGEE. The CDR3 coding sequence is TGTGCCAGCAGCGTAGCAGGGACTGGAAACACCATATATTTT. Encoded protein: CASSVAGTGNTIYF.

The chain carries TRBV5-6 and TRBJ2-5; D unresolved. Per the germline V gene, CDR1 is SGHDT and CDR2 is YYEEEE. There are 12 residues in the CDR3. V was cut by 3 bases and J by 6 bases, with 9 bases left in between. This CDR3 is CASSSTVKTQYF. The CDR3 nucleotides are TGTGCCAGCAGCTCCACCGTCAAGACCCAGTACTTC.

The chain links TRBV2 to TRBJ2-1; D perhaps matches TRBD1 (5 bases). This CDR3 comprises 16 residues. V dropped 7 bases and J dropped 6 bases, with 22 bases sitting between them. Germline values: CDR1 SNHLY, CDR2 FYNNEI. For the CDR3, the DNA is TGTGCCAGCACACTTAACAAGGGCAGGGTGGGCAATGAGCAGTTCTTC. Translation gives CASTLNKGRVGNEQFF. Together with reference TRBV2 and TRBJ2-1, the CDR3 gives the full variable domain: EPEVTQTPSHQVTQMGQEVILRCVPISNHLYFYWYRQILGQKVEFLVSFYNNEISEKSEIFDDQFSVERPDGSNFTLKIRSTKLEDSAMYFCASTLNKGRVGNEQFFGPGTRLTVL.

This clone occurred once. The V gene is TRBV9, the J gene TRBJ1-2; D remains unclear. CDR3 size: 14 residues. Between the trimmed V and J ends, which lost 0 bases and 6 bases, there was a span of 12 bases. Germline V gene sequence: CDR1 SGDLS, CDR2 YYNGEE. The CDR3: CASSVARTGNGYTF. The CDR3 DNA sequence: TGTGCCAGCAGCGTAGCACGGACGGGGAATGGCTACACCTTC.

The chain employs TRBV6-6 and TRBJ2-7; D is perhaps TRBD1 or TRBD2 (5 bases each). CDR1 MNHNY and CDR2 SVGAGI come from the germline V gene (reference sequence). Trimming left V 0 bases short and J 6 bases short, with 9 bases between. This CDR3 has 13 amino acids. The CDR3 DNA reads TGTGCCAGCAGTTACTCGGGGGAAGGCGAGCAGTACGTC. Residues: CASSYSGEGEQYV.

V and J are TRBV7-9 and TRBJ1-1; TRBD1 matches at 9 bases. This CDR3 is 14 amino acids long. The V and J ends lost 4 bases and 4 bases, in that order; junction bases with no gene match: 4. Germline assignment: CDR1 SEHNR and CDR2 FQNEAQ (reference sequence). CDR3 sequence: CASSSATGGTEAFF. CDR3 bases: TGTGCCAGCAGCTCCGCGACAGGGGGCACTGAAGCTTTCTTT.

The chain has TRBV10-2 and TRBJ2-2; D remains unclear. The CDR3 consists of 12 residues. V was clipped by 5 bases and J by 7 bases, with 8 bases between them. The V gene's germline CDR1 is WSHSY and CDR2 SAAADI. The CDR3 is CASSLLDGELFF. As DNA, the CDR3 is TGCGCCAGCAGTTTATTGGACGGGGAGCTGTTTTTT.

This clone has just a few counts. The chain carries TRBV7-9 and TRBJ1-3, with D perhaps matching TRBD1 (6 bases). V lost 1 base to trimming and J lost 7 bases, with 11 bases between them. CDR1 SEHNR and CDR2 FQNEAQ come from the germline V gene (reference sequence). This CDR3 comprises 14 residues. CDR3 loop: CASSLVGGLNTIYF. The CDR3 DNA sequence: TGTGCCAGCAGCTTAGTAGGGGGACTGAACACCATATATTTT.

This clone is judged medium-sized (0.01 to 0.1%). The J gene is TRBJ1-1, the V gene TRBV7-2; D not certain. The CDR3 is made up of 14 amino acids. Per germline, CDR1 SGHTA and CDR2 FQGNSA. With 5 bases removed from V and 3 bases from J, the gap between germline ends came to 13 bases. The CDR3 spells CASSADGEYTEAFF. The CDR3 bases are TGTGCCAGCAGCGCTGACGGTGAATACACTGAAGCTTTCTTT.

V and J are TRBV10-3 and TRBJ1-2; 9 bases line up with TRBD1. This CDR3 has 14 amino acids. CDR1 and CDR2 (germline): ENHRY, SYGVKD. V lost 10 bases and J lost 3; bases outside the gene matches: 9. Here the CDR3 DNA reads TGTGCCACGGCCGGGACAGGGAGCTACTATGGCTACACCTTC. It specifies CATAGTGSYYGYTF.

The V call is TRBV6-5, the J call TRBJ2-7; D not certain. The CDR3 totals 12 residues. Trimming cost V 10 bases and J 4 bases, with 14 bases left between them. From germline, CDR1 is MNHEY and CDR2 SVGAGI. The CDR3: CATLDGRYEQYV. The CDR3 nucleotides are TGTGCCACTCTCGACGGACGTTACGAGCAGTACGTC.

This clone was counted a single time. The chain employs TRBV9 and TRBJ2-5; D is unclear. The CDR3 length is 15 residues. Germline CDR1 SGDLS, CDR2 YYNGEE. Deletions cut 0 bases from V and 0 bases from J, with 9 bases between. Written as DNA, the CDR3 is TGTGCCAGCAGCGTAGGACACAGTGACCAAGAGACCCAGTACTTC. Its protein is CASSVGHSDQETQYF.

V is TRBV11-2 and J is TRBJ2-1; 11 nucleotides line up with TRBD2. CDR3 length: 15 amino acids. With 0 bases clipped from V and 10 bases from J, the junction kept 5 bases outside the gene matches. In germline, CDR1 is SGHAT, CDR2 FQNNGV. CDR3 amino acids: CASSLELAGGPEQFF. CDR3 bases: TGTGCCAGCAGCTTAGAGCTAGCGGGGGGCCCCGAGCAGTTCTTC.

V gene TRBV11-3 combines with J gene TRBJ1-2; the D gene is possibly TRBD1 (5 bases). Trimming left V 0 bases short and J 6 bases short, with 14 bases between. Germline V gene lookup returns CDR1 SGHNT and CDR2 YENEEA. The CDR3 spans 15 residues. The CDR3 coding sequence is TGTGCCAGCAGCTTAGACCTTGCAGGGCGACATGGCTACACCTTC. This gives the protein CASSLDLAGRHGYTF.

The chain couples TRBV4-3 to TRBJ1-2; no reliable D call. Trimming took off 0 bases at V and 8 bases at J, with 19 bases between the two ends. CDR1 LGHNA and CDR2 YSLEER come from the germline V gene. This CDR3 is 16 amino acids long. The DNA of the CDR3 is TGCGCCAGCAGCCAAGATTTCGGTGGCAACGCGGAGGGCTACACCTTC. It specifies CASSQDFGGNAEGYTF.

CDR3 residues: CASSSAGGTEAFF. In nucleotides, the CDR3 is TGTGCCAGCAGCTCGGCAGGGGGCACTGAAGCTTTCTTT. The genes are TRBV11-2 and TRBJ1-1; 7 bases are shared with TRBD1. Germline V gives CDR1 SGHAT, CDR2 FQNNGV. The CDR3 has 13 amino acids. The junction had 3 bases not matched to a gene; V was cut back by 4 bases and J by 4 bases.

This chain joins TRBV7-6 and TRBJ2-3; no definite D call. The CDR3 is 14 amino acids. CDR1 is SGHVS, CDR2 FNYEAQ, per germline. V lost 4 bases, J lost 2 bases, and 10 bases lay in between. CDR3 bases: TGTGCCAGCAGCTCCAATAGCCCCACAGATACGCAGTATTTT. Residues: CASSSNSPTDTQYF. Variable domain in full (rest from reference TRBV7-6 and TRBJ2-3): GAGVSQSPRYKVTKRGQDVALRCDPISGHVSLYWYRQALGQGPEFLTYFNYEAQQDKSGLPNDRFSAERPEGSISTLTIQRTEQRDSAMYRCASSSNSPTDTQYFGPGTRLTVL.

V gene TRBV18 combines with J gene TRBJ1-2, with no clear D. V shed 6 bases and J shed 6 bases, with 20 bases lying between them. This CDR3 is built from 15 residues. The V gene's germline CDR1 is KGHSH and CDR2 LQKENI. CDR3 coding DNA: TGTGCCAGCTCTGCCTCAGATGGCAGACCCAATGGCTACACCTTC. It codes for CASSASDGRPNGYTF. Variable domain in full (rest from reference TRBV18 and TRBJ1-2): NAGVMQNPRHLVRRRGQEARLRCSPMKGHSHVYWYRQLPEEGLKFMVYLQKENIIDESGMPKERFSAEFPKEGPSILRIQQVVRGDSAAYFCASSASDGRPNGYTFGSGTRLTVV.

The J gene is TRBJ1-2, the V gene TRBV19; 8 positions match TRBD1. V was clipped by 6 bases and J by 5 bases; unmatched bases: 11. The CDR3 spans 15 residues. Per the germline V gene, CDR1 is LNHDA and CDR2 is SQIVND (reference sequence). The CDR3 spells CASSQTSGGRYGYTF. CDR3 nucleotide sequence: TGTGCCAGTAGCCAAACCTCAGGGGGCAGATATGGCTACACCTTC.

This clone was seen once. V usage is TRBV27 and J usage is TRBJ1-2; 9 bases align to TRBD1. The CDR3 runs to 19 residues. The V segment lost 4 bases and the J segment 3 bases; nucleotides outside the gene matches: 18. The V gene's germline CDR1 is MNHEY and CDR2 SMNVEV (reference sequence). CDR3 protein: CASSSTQARTGVRYYGYTF. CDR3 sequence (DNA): TGTGCCAGCAGTTCTACCCAAGCCCGGACAGGGGTACGGTACTATGGCTACACCTTC.

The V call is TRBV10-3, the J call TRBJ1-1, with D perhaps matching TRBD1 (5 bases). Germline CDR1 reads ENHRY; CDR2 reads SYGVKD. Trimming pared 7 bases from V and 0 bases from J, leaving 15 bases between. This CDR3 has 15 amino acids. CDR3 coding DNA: TGTGCCATCAAGCTAGACAGCAGCATGAACACTGAAGCTTTCTTT. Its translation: CAIKLDSSMNTEAFF.

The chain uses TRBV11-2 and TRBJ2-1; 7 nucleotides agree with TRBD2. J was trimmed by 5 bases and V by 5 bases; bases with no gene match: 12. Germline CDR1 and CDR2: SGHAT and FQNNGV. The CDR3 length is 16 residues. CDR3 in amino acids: CASSREVGGTHNEQFF. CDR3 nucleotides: TGTGCCAGCAGCAGAGAGGTGGGAGGGACTCACAATGAGCAGTTCTTC.